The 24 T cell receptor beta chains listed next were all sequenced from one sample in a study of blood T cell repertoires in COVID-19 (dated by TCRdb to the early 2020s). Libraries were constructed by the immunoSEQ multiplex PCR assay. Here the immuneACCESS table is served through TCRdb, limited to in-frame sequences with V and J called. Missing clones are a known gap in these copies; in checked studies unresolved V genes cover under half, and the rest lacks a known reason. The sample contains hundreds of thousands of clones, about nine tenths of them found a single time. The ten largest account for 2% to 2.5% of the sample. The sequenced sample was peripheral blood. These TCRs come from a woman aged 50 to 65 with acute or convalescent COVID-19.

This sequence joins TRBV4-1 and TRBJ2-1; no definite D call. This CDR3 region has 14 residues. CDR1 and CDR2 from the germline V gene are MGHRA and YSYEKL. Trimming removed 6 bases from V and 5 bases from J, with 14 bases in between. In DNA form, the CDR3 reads TGCGCCAGCAGAACGGAGCCCAGCGACAATGAGCAGTTCTTC. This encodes CASRTEPSDNEQFF.

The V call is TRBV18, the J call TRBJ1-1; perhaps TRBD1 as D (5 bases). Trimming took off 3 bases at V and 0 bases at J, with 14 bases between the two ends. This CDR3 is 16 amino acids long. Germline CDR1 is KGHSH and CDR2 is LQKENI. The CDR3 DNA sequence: TGTGCCAGCTCACCGCTAAGACAGAGCCTGAACACTGAAGCTTTCTTT. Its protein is CASSPLRQSLNTEAFF.

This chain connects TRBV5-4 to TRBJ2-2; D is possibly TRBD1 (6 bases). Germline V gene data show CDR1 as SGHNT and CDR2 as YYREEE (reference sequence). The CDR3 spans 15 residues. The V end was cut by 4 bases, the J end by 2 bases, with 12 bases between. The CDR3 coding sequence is TGTGCCAGCAGCCTGGACAGATTTAACACCGGGGAGCTGTTTTTT. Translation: CASSLDRFNTGELFF.

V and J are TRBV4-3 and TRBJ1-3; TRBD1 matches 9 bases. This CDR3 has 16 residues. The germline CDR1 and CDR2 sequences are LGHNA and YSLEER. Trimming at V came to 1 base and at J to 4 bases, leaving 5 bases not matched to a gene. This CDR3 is CASSQGQGDAGNTIYF. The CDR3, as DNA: TGCGCCAGCAGCCAAGGACAGGGGGACGCCGGAAACACCATATATTTT.

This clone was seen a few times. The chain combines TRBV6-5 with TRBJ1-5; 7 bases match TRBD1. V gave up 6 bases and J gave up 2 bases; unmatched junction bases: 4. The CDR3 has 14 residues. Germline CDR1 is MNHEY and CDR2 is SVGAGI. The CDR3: CASRRTGGNQPQHF. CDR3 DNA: TGTGCCAGCAGGAGGACAGGCGGCAATCAGCCCCAGCATTTT.

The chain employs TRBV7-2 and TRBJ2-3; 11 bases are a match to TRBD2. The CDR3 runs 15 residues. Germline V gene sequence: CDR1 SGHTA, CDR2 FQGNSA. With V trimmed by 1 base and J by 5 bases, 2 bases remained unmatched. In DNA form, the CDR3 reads TGTGCCAGCAGCTTAGTAGCGGGGGGGGGAGATACGCAGTATTTT. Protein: CASSLVAGGGDTQYF.

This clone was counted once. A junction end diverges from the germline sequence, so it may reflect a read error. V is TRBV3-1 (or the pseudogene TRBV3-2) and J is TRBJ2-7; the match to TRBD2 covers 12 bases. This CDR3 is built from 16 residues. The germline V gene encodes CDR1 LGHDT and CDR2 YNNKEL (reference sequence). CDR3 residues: CASNQGRLAGVYEQYF. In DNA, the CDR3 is TGTGCCAGCAACCAAGGGAGACTAGCGGGAGTCTACGAGCAGTACTTC.

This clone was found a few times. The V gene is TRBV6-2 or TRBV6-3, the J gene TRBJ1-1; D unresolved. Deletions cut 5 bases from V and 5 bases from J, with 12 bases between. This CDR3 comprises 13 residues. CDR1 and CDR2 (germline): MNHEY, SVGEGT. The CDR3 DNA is TGTGCCAGCAGTATGGCACAGTGGACTGAAGCTTTCTTT. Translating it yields CASSMAQWTEAFF.

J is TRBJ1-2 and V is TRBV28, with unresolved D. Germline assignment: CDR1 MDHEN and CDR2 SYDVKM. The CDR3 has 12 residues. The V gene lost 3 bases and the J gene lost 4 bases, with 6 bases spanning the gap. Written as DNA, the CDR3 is TGTGCCAGCAGTTTCGGTCCCTATGGCTACACCTTC. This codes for CASSFGPYGYTF.

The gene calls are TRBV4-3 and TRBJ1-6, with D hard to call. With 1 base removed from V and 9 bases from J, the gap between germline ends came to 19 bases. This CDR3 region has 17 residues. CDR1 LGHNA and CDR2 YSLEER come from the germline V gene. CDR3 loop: CASSQVLALASGSPLHF. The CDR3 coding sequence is TGCGCCAGCAGCCAAGTTTTAGCCCTGGCGTCGGGTTCACCCCTCCACTTT.

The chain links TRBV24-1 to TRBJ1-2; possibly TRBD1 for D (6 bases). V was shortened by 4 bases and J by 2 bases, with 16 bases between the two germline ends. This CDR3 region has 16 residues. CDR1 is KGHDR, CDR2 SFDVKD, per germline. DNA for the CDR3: TGTGCCACCAGTGAGACGCCCGGGCAGGGGAACTATGGCTACACCTTC. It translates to CATSETPGQGNYGYTF.

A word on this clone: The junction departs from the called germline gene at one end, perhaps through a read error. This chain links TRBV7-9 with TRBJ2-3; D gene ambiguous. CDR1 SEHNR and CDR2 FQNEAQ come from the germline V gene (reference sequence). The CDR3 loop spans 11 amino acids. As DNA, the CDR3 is TGTGCCAGCAGCCCCGGGTCCGGCAGCTCCTTT. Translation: CASSPGSGSSF.

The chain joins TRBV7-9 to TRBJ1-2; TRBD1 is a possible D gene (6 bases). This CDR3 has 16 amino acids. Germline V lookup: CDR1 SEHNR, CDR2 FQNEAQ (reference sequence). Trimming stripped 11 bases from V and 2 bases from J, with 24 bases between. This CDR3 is CASAVQGSGANYGYTF. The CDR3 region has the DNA TGTGCCTCCGCAGTCCAGGGTTCAGGGGCGAACTATGGCTACACCTTC. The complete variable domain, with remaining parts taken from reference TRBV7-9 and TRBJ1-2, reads DTGVSQNPRHKITKRGQNVTFRCDPISEHNRLYWYRQTLGQGPEFLTYFQNEAQLEKSRLLSDRFSAERPKGSFSTLEIQRTEQGDSAMYLCASAVQGSGANYGYTFGSGTRLTVV.

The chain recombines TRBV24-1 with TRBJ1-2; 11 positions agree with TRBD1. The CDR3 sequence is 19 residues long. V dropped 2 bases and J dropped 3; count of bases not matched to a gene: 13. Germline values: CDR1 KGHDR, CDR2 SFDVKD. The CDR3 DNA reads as TGTGCCACCAGTGATTCGTCCGGGACAGGGGGTTTTAACTACTATGGCTACACCTTC. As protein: CATSDSSGTGGFNYYGYTF.

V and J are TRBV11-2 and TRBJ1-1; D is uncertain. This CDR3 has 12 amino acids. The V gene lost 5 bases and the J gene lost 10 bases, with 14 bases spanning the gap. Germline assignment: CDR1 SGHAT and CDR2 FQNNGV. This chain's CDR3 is CASSPKGVRAFF. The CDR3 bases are TGTGCCAGCAGCCCCAAAGGAGTTAGAGCTTTCTTT.

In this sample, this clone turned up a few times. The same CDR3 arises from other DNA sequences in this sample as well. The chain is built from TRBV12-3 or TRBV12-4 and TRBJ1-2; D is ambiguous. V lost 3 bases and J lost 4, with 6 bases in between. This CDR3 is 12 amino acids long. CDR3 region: CASSLRSYGYTF. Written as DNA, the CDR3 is TGTGCCAGCAGTTTGAGGTCCTATGGCTACACCTTC.

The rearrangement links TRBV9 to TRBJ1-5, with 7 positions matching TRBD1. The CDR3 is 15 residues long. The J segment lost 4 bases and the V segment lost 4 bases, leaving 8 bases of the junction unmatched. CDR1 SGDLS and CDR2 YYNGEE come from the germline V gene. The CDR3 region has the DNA TGTGCCAGCAGCCTGACAGGGACTTCGAATCAGCCCCAGCATTTT. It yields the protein CASSLTGTSNQPQHF. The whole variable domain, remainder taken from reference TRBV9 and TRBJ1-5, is DSGVTQTPKHLITATGQRVTLRCSPRSGDLSVYWYQQSLDQGLQFLIQYYNGEERAKGNILERFSAQQFPDLHSELNLSSLELGDSALYFCASSLTGTSNQPQHFGDGTRLSIL.

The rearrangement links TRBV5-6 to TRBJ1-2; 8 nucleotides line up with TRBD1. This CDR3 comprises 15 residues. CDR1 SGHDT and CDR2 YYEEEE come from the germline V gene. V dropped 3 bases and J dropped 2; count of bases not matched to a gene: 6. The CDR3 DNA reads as TGTGCCAGCAGCTCTCCGCGACAGGGGAACTATGGCTACACCTTC. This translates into CASSSPRQGNYGYTF.

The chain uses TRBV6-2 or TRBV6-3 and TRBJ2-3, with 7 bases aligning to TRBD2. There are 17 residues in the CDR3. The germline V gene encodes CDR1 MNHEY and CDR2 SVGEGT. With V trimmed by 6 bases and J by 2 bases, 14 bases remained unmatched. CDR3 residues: CASSLPLAALATDTQYF. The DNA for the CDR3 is TGTGCCAGCAGCCTGCCCCTAGCGGCGCTCGCCACAGATACGCAGTATTTT.

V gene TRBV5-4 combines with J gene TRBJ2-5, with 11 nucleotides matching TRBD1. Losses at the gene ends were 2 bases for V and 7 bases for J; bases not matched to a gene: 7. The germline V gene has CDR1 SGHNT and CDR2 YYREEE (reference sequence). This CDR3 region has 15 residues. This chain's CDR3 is CASSFGQGAITTQYF. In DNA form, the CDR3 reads TGTGCCAGCAGCTTTGGACAGGGGGCTATAACGACCCAGTACTTC.

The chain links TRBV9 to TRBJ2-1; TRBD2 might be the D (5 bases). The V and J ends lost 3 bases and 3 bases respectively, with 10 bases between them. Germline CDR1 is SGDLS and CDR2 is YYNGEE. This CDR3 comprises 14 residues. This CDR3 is CASSGSRGYNEQFF. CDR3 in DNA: TGTGCCAGCAGCGGTAGCCGGGGCTACAATGAGCAGTTCTTC.

The CDR3 loop reads CASSLGRIGLQETQYF. CDR3 bases: TGCGCCAGCAGCTTGGGCCGAATTGGACTGCAAGAGACCCAGTACTTC. V usage is TRBV5-1 and J usage is TRBJ2-5, with TRBD2 as a possible D gene (5 bases). Germline CDR1 SGHRS, CDR2 YFSETQ. V lost 0 bases and J lost 2, with 14 bases in between. The CDR3 runs 16 residues.

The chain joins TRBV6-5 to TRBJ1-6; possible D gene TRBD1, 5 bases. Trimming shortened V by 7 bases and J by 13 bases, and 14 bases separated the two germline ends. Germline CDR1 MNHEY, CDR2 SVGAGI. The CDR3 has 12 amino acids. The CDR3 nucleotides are TGTGCCAGCATGGAGGGGTTAGGCCCCCTCCACTTT. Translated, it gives CASMEGLGPLHF.

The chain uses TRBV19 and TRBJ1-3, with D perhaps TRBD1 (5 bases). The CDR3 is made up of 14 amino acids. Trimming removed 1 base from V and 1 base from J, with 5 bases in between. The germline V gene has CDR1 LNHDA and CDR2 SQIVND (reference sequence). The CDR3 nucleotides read TGTGCCAGTAGTATAGGACAGTCTGGAAACACCATATATTTT. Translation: CASSIGQSGNTIYF.